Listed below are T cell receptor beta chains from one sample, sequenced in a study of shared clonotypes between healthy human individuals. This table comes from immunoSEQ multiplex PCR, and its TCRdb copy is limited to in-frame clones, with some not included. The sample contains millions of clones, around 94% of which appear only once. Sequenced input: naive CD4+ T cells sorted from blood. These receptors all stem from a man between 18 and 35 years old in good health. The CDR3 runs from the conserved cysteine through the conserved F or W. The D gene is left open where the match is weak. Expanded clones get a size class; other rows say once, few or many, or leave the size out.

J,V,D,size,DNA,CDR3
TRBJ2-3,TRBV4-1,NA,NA,TGCGCCAGCAGCCAAGAACCGGGACCAGGGTCCACAGATACGCAGTATTTT,CASSQEPGPGSTDTQYF
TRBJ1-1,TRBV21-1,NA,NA,TGTGCCAGCAGCAAAATCACGGACCGAAACACTGAAGCTTTCTTT,CASSKITDRNTEAFF
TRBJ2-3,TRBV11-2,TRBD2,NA,TGTGCCAGCAGCTTGAACGGGAGGGTCGCAGATACGCAGTATTTT,CASSLNGRVADTQYF
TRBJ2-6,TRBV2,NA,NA,TGTGCCAGCAGTGAGGACTCTGGGGCCAACGTCCTGACTTTC,CASSEDSGANVLTF
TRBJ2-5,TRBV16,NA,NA,TGTGCCAGCAGCCAATTTGGGGCCGGGGGGACCCAGTACTTC,CASSQFGAGGTQYF
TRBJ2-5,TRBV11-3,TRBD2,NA,TGTGCCAGCAGCCCGCGGGGCGGAGCGGGGGAGACCCAGTACTTC,CASSPRGGAGETQYF
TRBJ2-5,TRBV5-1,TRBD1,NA,TGCGCCAGCAGCCGCGCCGGGACAGGGGGAGAGACCCAGTACTTC,CASSRAGTGGETQYF
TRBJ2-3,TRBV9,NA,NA,TGTGCCAGCAGCGTAGCTTTCGGGAGCACAGATACGCAGTATTTT,CASSVAFGSTDTQYF
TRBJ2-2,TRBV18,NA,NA,TGTGCCAGCTCACCTGTCCTACTTCAGAACACCGGGGAGCTGTTTTTT,CASSPVLLQNTGELFF
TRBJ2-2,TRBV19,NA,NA,TGTGCCAGTAGTATAGATGAGCGGAACACCGGGGAGCTGTTTTTT,CASSIDERNTGELFF
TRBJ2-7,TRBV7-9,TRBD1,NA,TGTGCCAGCAGCCCAGACAGGGGTATGATGGACGAGCAGTACTTC,CASSPDRGMMDEQYF
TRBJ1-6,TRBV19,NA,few,TGTGCCAGTAGTCCCGAGAATAATTCACCCCTCCACTTT,CASSPENNSPLHF
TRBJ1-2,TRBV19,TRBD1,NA,TGTGCCAGTAGAAGACAGGGGGCTGGTGATGGCTACACCTTC,CASRRQGAGDGYTF
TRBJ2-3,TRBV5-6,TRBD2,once,TGTGCCAGCAGCTTGCTAGCGGATAGCACAGATACGCAGTATTTT,CASSLLADSTDTQYF
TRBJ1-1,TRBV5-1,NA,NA,TGCGCCAGCGGTCCAGGGCTGCTCAACACTGAAGCTTTCTTT,CASGPGLLNTEAFF
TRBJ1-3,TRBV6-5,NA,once,TGTGCCAGCAAGAGAGGGAACTCTGGAAACACCATATATTTT,CASKRGNSGNTIYF
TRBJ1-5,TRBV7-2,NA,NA,TGTGCCAGCAGCTTGTTAGGGCTTGGGAATCAGCCCCAGCATTTT,CASSLLGLGNQPQHF